The clone carrying this T cell receptor beta chain was picked up a small number of times. Its target is unknown. The sample is drawn from a study of beta chain features in type 1 diabetes. In all sorted populations, purity surpassed 98%. Expressed TCRB transcripts got sequenced, as all isolated RNA was reverse transcribed. Assay used: immunoSEQ multiplex PCR; TCRdb lists only in-frame clones, some missing. The table lists hundreds of thousands of clones, 13% of them singletons. Overall study findings and caveats: All four CD4+ subsets from Type 1 diabetes patients carried moderately but significantly shorter TCRB CDR3s.

Trimming stripped 0 bases from V and 6 bases from J, with 9 bases between. This CDR3 region has 14 residues. Germline V lookup: CDR1 SGHAT, CDR2 FQNNGV. The V gene is TRBV11-2, the J gene TRBJ2-1; D is unresolved. Sequencing used naive CD4+ T cells from blood. The sequence derives from a man aged 18 to 30 with type 1 diabetes. CDR3 DNA: TGTGCCAGCAGCTTAGATTTTCTGCGCAATGAGCAGTTCTTC. It specifies CASSLDFLRNEQFF.